This TCR beta chain was retrieved from a study of cytomegalovirus exposure and HLA in healthy donors. Per the germline V gene, CDR1 is LGHNA and CDR2 is YNFKEQ. V was trimmed by 5 bases and J by 2 bases, leaving 16 bases between them. This CDR3 is 15 amino acids long. Findings and caveats of the study: In vitro confirmation showed a few CMV-associated chains to be CMV antigen specific.

Concerning this clone: Its specificity is unknown.

Some clones are missing from TCRdb's copy, which holds only in-frame ones; the method was immunoSEQ multiplex PCR. The table includes 95,000 to 150,000 clones, 85% to 95% detected once. V usage is TRBV4-2 and J usage is TRBJ2-7, with D perhaps TRBD1 or TRBD2 (5 bases each). This receptor was obtained from a woman under 30 in good health and CMV-seronegative. Sequenced material: PBMCs. The CDR3 DNA follows: TGTGCCAGCAGCAAAGGGACCGGGAACCCCTACGAGCAGTACTTC. Translated: CASSKGTGNPYEQYF.